This TCR beta chain stems from a study of OX40 agonist ivuxolimab in advanced cancers. Study background: Ivuxolimab, an antibody that agonizes OX40 (CD134), was administered to the patients. Across the patients, intravenous ivuxolimab was delivered every 2 weeks at 0.01 to 10 mg/kg.

This clone was recorded a few times. The germline gives CDR1 SGHTA, CDR2 FQGNSA. CDR3 length: 14 residues. V lost 5 bases to trimming and J lost 4 bases; unmatched junction nucleotides: 7. The data were produced by immunoSEQ multiplex PCR, yet TCRdb's version contains in-frame clones alone and is incomplete. The table records 45,000 to 50,000 clones, roughly 91% of them present only once. This chain connects TRBV7-2 to TRBJ1-2, with TRBD1 matching over 7 bases. The material was CD4+ or CD8+ T cells sorted from blood, obtained in a trial of the OX40 agonist ivuxolimab. This TCR came from an adult with an advanced solid tumor such as melanoma, head and neck, liver or kidney cancer. The DNA for the CDR3 is TGTGCCAGCAGCCTCCGGGACAGACTCTATGGCTACACCTTC. Encoded protein: CASSLRDRLYGYTF.